One sample yielded the 5 T cell receptor beta chains listed below, sequenced in a study of PD-1 blockade in classical Hodgkin lymphoma. Stated time point: cycle 4 day 1 (C4D1), after five to seven weeks of nivolumab. No patient escaped relapse after autologous stem cell transplantation, and brentuximab vedotin exposure varied. Magnetic negative selection was used to purify CD4+ T cells from thawed PBMCs. Assay: immunoSEQ multiplex PCR; the TCRdb copy retains only in-frame clones and omits some. This table has tens of thousands of clones, about 93% appearing once. The sequencing here drew on CD4+ T cells from blood, taken before the fourth cycle of nivolumab. Receptors originate from a human donor with classical Hodgkin lymphoma.

The chain joins TRBV2 to TRBJ1-4; D ambiguous. CDR3 length: 14 amino acids. Germline CDR1 reads SNHLY; CDR2 reads FYNNEI. The ends were cut back, 1 base at V and 8 bases at J, with 11 bases in the middle. The CDR3 coding sequence is TGTGCCAGCAGTGAAGGGCGCCCGGGGGAAAAACTGTTTTTT. This translates into CASSEGRPGEKLFF.

V gene TRBV28 combines with J gene TRBJ1-5; D remains unclear. The CDR3 totals 16 residues. CDR1 and CDR2 (germline): MDHEN, SYDVKM. Trimming took 5 bases from V and 3 from J, leaving 17 bases between them. CDR3 bases: TGTGCCAGCAGTGCGTTTCGTCGGGCTTCCAATCAGCCCCAGCATTTT. Protein sequence: CASSAFRRASNQPQHF.

This chain connects TRBV2 to TRBJ1-2; D might be TRBD1 (5 bases). The germline CDR1 and CDR2 sequences are SNHLY and FYNNEI. This CDR3 contains 14 residues. Trimming removed 4 bases from V and 0 bases from J, with 9 bases in between. Here the CDR3 DNA reads TGTGCCAGCAGTGCCACGACAGCTAACTATGGCTACACCTTC. Its protein product is CASSATTANYGYTF.

CDR3 residues: CASSYPPGYEQYF. The CDR3 DNA reads TGTGCCAGCAGCTACCCTCCTGGTTACGAGCAGTACTTC. V and J are TRBV7-9 and TRBJ2-7; D unresolved. The germline CDR1 and CDR2 sequences are SEHNR and FQNEAQ (reference sequence). The CDR3 contains 13 residues. Trimming cost V 4 bases and J 4 bases, with 11 bases left between them.

The chain uses TRBV2 and TRBJ1-2; D remains unclear. V was clipped by 3 bases and J by 0 bases, with 11 bases between them. The CDR3 covers 15 residues. Per the germline V gene, CDR1 is SNHLY and CDR2 is FYNNEI. This CDR3 is CASSDPGETNYGYTF. CDR3 DNA sequence: TGTGCCAGCAGTGATCCTGGAGAAACTAACTATGGCTACACCTTC.